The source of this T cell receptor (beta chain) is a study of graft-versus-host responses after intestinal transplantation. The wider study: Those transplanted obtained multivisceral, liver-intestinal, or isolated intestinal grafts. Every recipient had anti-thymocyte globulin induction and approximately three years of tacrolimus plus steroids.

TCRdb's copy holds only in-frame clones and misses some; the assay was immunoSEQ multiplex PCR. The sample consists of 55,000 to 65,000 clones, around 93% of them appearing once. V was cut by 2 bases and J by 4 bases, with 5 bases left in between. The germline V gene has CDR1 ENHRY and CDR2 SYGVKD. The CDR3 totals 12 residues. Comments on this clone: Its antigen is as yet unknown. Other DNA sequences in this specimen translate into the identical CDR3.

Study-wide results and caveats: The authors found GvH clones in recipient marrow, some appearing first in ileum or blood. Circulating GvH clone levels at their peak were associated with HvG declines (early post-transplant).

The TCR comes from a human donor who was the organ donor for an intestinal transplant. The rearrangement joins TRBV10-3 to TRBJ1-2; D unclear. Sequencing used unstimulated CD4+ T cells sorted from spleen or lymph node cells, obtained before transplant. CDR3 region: CAISEGGYGYTF. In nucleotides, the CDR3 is TGTGCCATCAGTGAGGGCGGCTATGGCTACACCTTC.